This is a list of T cell receptor beta chains from one sample in a study of cytomegalovirus exposure and HLA in healthy donors. TCRdb's copy holds only in-frame clones and misses some; the assay was immunoSEQ multiplex PCR. This repertoire shows approximately 93,000 clones, 75% to 85% found once; its top ten account for roughly 3.8%. The sequencing input was PBMCs. These receptors originate from a woman aged 40 to 55 in good health and CMV-seronegative. The CDR3 runs from the conserved cysteine through the conserved F or W. D genes are given only for firm matches. Part of the rows lack a size; the others show once, few, many or a class for expanded clones.

V gene,J gene,clone size,D gene,CDR3 DNA,CDR3 protein
TRBV6-5,TRBJ1-2,once,.,TGTGCCAGCAGTTACGGCAGGGACTATGGCTACACCTTC,CASSYGRDYGYTF
TRBV2,TRBJ2-1,.,TRBD1,TGTGCCATCGGAGGACAGGGCGGGTTGCATGAGCAGTTCTTC,CAIGGQGGLHEQFF
TRBV5-1,TRBJ2-1,.,TRBD1,TGCGCCAGCAGGGAGGGACAGGGGCTATACAATGAGCAGTTCTTC,CASREGQGLYNEQFF
TRBV6-1,TRBJ1-1,once,TRBD1,TGTGCCAGCAGTGACAGGACAGGGAGAGGGAACACTGAAGCTTTCTTT,CASSDRTGRGNTEAFF
TRBV7-2,TRBJ1-2,.,.,TGTGCCAGCAGCTTAGTTCTCCCCGGCTACACCTTC,CASSLVLPGYTF
TRBV30,TRBJ1-6,.,.,TGTGCCTGGAGTGCGGGACTTTATAATTCACCCCTCCACTTT,CAWSAGLYNSPLHF
TRBV5-4,TRBJ2-1,.,TRBD1,TGTGCCAGCAGCTACCCGGGACAGGGCTACAATGAGCAGTTCTTC,CASSYPGQGYNEQFF
TRBV6-5,TRBJ2-2,once,TRBD1,TGTGCCAGCAGGAACAGGGGTGCCGGGGAGCTGTTTTTT,CASRNRGAGELFF
TRBV6-5,TRBJ1-6,.,.,TGTGCCAGCAGCCGGGCGGGGGATAATTCACCCCTCCACTTT,CASSRAGDNSPLHF
TRBV5-1,TRBJ2-7,.,TRBD1,TGCGCCAGCAGCTTAGGGGACAGGGTTCCCCCCTACGAGCAGTACTTC,CASSLGDRVPPYEQYF